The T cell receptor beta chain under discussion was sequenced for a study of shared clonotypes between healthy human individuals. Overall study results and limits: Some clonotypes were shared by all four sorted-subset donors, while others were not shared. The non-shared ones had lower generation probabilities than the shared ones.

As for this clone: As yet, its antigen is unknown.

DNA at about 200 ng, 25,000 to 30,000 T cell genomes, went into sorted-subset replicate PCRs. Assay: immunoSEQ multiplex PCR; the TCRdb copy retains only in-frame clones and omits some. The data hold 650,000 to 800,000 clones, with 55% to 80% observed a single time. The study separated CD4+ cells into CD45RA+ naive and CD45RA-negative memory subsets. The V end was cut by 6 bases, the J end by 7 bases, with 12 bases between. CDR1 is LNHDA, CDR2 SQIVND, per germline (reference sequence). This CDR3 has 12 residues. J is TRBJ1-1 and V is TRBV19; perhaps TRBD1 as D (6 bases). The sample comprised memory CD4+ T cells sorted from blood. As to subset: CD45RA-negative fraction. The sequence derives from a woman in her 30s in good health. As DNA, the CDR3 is TGTGCCAGTAGCCCAGGGGTCGATGAAGCTTTCTTT. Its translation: CASSPGVDEAFF.